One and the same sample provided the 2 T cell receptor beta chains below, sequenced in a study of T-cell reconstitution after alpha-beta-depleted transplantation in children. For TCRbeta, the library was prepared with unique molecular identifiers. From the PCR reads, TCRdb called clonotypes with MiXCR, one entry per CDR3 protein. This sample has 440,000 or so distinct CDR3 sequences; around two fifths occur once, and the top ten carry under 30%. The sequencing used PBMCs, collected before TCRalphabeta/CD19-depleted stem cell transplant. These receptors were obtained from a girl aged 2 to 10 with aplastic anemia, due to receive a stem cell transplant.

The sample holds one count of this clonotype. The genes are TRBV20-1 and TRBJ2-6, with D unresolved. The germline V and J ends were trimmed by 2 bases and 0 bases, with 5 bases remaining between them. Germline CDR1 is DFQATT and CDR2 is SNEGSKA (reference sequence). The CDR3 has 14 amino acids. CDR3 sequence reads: CSARLPSGANVLTF. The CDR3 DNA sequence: TGCAGTGCTAGACTGCCCTCTGGGGCCAACGTCCTGACTTTC.

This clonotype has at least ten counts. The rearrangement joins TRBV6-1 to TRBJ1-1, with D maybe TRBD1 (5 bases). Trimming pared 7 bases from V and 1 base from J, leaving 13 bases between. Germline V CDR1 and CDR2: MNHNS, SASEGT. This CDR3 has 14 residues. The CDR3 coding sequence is TGTGCCAGCACCCTGGGGGGGAGGAACACTGAAGCTTTCTTT. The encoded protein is CASTLGGRNTEAFF.